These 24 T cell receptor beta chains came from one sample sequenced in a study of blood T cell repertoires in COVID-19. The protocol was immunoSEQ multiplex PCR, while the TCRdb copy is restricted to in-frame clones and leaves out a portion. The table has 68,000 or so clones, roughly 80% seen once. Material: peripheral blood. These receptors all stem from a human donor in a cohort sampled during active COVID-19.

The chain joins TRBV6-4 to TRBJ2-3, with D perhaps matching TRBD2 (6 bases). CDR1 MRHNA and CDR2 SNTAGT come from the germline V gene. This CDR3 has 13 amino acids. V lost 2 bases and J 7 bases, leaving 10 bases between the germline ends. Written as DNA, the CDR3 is TGTGCCAGCAGTGACCTAGCGTCAAATACGCAGTATTTT. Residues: CASSDLASNTQYF.

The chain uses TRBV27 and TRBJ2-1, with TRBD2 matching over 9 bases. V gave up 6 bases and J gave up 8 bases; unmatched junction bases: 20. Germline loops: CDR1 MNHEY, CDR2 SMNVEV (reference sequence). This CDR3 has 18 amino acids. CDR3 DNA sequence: TGTGCCAGCAGCCCCCCCGGGCTAGCGGGGTTGTTTTCGTATGAGCAGTTCTTC. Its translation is CASSPPGLAGLFSYEQFF.

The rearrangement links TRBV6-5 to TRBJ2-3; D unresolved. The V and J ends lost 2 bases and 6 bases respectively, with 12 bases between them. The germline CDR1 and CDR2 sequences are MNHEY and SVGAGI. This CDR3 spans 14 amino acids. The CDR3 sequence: CASSYTATRDTQYF. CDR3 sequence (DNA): TGTGCCAGCAGTTACACTGCAACCCGCGATACGCAGTATTTT.

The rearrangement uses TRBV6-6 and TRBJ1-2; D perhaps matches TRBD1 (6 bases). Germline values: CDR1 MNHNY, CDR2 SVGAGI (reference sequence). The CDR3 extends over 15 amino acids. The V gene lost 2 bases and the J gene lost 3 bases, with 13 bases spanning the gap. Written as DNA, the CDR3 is TGTGCCAGCAGTTACCCGGGACACCAGGACTATGGCTACACCTTC. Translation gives CASSYPGHQDYGYTF.

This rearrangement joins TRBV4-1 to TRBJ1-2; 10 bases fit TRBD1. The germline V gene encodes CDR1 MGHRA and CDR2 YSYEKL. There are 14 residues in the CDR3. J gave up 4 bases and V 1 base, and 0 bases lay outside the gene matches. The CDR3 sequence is CASSQGQGAYGYTF. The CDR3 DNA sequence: TGCGCCAGCAGCCAAGGACAGGGGGCCTATGGCTACACCTTC.

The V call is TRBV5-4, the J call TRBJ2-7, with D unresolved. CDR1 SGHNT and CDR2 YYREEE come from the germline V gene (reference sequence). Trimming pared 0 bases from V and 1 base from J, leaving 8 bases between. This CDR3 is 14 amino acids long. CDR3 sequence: CASSLALSSYEQYF. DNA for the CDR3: TGTGCCAGCAGCTTGGCTTTGAGTTCCTACGAGCAGTACTTC.

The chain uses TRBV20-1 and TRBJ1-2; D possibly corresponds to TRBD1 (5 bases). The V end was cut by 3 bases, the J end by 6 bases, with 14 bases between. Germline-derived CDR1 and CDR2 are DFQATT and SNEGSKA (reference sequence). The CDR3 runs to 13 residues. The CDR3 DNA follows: TGCAGTGCTAGTGTCCAGGGATGGGATGGCTACACCTTC. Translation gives CSASVQGWDGYTF.

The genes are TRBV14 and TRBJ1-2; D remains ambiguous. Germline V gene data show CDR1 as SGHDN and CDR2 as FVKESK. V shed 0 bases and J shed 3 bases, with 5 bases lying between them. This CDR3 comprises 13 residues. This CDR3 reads CASSQELYYGYTF. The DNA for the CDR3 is TGTGCCAGCAGCCAAGAACTGTACTATGGCTACACCTTC.

The CDR3 loop is CASSENREYTQYF. CDR3 bases: TGCGCCAGCAGTGAGAATAGAGAATATACGCAGTATTTT. The chain links TRBV10-2 to TRBJ2-3; D remains ambiguous. The CDR3 sequence is 13 residues long. CDR1 is WSHSY and CDR2 is SAAADI in the germline V gene. V was shortened by 2 bases and J by 7 bases, with 10 bases between the two germline ends.

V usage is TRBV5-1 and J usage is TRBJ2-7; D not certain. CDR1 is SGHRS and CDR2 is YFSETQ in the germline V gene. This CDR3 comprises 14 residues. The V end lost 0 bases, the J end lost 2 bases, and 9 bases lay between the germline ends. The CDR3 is CASSLAGGTYEQYF. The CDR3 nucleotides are TGCGCCAGCAGCTTGGCTGGCGGAACCTACGAGCAGTACTTC. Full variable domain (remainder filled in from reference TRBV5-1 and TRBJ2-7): KAGVTQTPRYLIKTRGQQVTLSCSPISGHRSVSWYQQTPGQGLQFLFEYFSETQRNKGNFPGRFSGRQFSNSRSEMNVSTLELGDSALYLCASSLAGGTYEQYFGPGTRLTVT.

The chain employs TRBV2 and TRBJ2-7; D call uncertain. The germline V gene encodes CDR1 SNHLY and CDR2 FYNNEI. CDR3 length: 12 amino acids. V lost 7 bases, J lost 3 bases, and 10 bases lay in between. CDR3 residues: CASTLYIYEQYF. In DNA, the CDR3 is TGTGCCAGCACCCTTTATATCTACGAGCAGTACTTC.

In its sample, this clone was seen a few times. CDR3 nucleotide sequence: TGTGCCACCAGTGAGGCGACAGAGACTGAAGCTTTCTTT. Encoded protein: CATSEATETEAFF. The V and J genes are TRBV24-1 and TRBJ1-1; possible D gene TRBD1, 5 bases. The V and J ends lost 4 bases and 5 bases respectively, with 10 bases between them. CDR1 is KGHDR and CDR2 is SFDVKD in the germline V gene. This CDR3 is built from 13 residues.

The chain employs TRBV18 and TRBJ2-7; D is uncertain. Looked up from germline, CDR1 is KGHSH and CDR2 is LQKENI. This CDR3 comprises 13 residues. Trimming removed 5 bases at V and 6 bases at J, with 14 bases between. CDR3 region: CASSEQILREQYF. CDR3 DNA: TGTGCCAGCTCAGAACAGATCTTACGCGAGCAGTACTTC.

The CDR3 sequence is CASSSSGLSRAGELFF. The CDR3 DNA sequence: TGCGCCAGCAGCTCTTCCGGACTCTCGAGGGCCGGGGAGCTGTTTTTT. V is TRBV5-1 and J is TRBJ2-2, with D possibly being TRBD2 (5 bases). The germline V gene has CDR1 SGHRS and CDR2 YFSETQ. The CDR3 has 16 amino acids. Deletions cut 3 bases from V and 6 bases from J, with 18 bases between.

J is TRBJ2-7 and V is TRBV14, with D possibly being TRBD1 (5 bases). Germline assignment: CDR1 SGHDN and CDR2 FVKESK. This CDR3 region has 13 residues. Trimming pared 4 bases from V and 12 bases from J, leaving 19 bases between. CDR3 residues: CASSRSWAGMSYF. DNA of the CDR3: TGTGCCAGCAGCCGAAGCTGGGCAGGGATGTCGTACTTC.

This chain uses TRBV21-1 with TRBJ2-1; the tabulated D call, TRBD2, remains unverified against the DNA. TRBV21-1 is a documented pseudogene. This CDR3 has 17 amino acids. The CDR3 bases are TGTGCCAGCAGCACCGACCTAGACCGGAGCTCCTACAATGAGCAGTTCTTC. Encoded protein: CASSTDLDRSSYNEQFF.

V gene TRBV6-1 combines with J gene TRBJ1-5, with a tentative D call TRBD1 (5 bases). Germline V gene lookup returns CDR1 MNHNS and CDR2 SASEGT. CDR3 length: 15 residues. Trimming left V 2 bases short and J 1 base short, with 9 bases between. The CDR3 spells CASSEPGRSNQPQHF. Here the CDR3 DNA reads TGTGCCAGCAGTGAACCAGGGAGGAGCAATCAGCCCCAGCATTTT.

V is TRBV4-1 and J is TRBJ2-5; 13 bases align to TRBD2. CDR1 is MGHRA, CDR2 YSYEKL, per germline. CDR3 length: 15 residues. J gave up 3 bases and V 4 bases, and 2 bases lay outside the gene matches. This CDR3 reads CASSRGLAGEETQYF. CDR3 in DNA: TGCGCCAGCAGCCGCGGACTAGCGGGAGAAGAGACCCAGTACTTC.

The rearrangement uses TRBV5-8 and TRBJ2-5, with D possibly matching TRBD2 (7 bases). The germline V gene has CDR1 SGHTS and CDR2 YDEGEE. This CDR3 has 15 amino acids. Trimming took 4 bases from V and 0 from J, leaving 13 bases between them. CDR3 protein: CASSIQGGDQETQYF. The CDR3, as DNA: TGTGCCAGCAGCATACAGGGAGGGGACCAAGAGACCCAGTACTTC.

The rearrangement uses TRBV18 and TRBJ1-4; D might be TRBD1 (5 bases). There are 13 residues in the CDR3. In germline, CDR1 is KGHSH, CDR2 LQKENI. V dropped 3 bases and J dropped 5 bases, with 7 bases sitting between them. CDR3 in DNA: TGTGCCAGCTCACCGCAGGGAAATGAAAAACTGTTTTTT. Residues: CASSPQGNEKLFF.

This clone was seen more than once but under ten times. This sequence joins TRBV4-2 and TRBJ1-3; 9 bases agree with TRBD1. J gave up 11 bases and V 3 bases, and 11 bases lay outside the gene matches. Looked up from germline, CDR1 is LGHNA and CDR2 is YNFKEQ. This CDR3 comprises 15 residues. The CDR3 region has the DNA TGTGCCAGCAGCCAGACCGGGACAGGGATGTTGGCCATATATTTT. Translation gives CASSQTGTGMLAIYF.

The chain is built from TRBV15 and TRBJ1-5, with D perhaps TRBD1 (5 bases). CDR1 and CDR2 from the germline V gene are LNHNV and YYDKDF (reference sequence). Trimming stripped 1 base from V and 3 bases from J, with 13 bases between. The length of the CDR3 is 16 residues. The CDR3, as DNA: TGTGCCACCAGCAGAGCAGGAGGGGCCCCCAATCAGCCCCAGCATTTT. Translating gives CATSRAGGAPNQPQHF.

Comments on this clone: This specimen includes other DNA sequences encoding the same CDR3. The CDR3 DNA sequence: TGTGCCAGCAGCCTATTAAACACCGGGGAGCTGTTTTTT. Protein product: CASSLLNTGELFF. The chain combines TRBV7-9 with TRBJ2-2, with D hard to call. CDR3 size: 13 residues. V lost 5 bases to trimming and J lost 2 bases, with 6 bases between them. Germline loops: CDR1 SEHNR, CDR2 FQNEAQ (reference sequence).

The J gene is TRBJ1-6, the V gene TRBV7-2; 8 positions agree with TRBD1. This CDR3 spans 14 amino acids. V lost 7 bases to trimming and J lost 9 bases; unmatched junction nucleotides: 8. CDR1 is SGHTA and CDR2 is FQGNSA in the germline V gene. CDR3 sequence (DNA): TGTGCCAGCACCTCTCGACAGGGGAGTTCACCCCTCCACTTT. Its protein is CASTSRQGSSPLHF.